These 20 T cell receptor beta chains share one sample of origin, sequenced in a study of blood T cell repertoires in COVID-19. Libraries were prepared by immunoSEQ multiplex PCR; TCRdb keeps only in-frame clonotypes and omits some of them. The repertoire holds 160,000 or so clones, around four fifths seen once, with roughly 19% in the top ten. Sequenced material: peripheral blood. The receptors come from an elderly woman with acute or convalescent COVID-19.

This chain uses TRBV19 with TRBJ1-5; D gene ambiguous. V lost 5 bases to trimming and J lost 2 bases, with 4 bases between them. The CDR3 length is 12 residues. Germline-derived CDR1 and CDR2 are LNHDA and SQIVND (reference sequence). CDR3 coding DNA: TGTGCCAGTAGTCTTGGCAATCAGCCCCAGCATTTT. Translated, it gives CASSLGNQPQHF.

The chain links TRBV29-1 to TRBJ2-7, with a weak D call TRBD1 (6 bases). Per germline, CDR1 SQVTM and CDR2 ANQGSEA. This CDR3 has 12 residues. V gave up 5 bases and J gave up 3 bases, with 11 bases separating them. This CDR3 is CSVRQEYYEQYF. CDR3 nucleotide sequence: TGCAGCGTTAGACAGGAATACTACGAGCAGTACTTC.

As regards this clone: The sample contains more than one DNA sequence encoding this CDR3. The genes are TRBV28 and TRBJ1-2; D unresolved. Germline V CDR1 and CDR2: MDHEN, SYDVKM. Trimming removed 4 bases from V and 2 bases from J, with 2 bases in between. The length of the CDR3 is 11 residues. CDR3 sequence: CASSSNYGYTF. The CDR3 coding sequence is TGTGCCAGCAGTTCGAACTATGGCTACACCTTC.

Here the CDR3 DNA reads TGTGCCAGTAAACTAGCGGGAGTGAGCGCAGCCAAAAACATTCAGTACTTC. Its protein product is CASKLAGVSAAKNIQYF. The chain has TRBV2 and TRBJ2-4, with 11 bases lining up with TRBD2. Germline V gives CDR1 SNHLY, CDR2 FYNNEI. The CDR3 extends over 17 amino acids. The J segment lost 0 bases and the V segment lost 9 bases, leaving 10 bases of the junction unmatched. The variable domain in full, with the rest retrieved from reference TRBV2 and TRBJ2-4, is EPEVTQTPSHQVTQMGQEVILRCVPISNHLYFYWYRQILGQKVEFLVSFYNNEISEKSEIFDDQFSVERPDGSNFTLKIRSTKLEDSAMYFCASKLAGVSAAKNIQYFGAGTRLSVL.

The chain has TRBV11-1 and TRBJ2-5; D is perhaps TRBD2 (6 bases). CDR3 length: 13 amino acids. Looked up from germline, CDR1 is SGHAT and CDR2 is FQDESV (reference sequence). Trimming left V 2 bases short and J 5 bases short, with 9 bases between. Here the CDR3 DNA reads TGTGCCAGCAGCTTAAGGGACTTGGAGACCCAGTACTTC. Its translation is CASSLRDLETQYF.

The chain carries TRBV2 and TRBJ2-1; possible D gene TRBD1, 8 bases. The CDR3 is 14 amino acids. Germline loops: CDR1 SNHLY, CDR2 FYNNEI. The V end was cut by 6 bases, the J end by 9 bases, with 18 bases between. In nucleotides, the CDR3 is TGTGCCAGCAGGACAGGGGAGGGTTGGGGTGAGCAGTTCTTC. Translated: CASRTGEGWGEQFF.

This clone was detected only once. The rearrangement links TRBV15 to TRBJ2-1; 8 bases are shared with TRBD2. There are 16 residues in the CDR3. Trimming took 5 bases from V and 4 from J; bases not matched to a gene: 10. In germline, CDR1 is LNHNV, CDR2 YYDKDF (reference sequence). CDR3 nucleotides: TGTGCCACCAGCGGCGGGGGGTCCTTAGCATACAATGAGCAGTTCTTC. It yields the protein CATSGGGSLAYNEQFF. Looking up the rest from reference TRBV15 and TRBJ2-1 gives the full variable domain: DAMVIQNPRYQVTQFGKPVTLSCSQTLNHNVMYWYQQKSSQAPKLLFHYYDKDFNNEADTPDNFQSRRPNTSFCFLDIRSPGLGDTAMYLCATSGGGSLAYNEQFFGPGTRLTVL.

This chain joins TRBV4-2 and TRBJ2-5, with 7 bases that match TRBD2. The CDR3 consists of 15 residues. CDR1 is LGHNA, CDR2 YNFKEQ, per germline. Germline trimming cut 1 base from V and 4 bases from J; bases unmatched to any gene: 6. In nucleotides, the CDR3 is TGTGCCAGCAGCCAAGGGGCGGGAGAGGGAGAGACCCAGTACTTC. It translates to CASSQGAGEGETQYF.

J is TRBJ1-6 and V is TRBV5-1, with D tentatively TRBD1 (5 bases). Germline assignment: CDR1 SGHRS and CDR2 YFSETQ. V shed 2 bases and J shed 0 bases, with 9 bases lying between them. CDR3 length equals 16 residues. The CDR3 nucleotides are TGCGCCAGCAGCTTTCGGACAAGCTCCTATAATTCACCCCTCCACTTT. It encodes CASSFRTSSYNSPLHF.

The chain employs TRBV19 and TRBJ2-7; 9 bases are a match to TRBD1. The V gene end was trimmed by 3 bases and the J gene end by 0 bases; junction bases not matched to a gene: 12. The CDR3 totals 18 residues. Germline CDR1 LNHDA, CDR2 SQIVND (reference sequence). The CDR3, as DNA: TGTGCCAGTAGTATTAAGGGACAGGGCTTCTCCCTCTCCTACGAGCAGTACTTC. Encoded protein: CASSIKGQGFSLSYEQYF.

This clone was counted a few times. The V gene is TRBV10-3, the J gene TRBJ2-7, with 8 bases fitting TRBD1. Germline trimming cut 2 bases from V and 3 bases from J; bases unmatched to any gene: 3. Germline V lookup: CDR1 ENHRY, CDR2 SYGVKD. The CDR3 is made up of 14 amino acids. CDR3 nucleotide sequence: TGTGCCATCAGTGAGGGACAGGGAAACTACGAGCAGTACTTC. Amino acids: CAISEGQGNYEQYF.

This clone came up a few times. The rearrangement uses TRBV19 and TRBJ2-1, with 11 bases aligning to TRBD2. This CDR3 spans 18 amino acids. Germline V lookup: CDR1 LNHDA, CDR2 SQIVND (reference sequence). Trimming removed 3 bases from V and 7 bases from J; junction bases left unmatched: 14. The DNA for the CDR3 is TGTGCCAGTAGTATCAGAAACCGACTAGCGGGAAAATGGAATGAGCAGTTCTTC. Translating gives CASSIRNRLAGKWNEQFF.

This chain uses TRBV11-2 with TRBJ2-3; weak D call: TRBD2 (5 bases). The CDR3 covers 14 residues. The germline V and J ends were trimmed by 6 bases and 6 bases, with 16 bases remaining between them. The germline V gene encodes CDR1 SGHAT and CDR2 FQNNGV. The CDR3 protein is CASSPGLASDTQYF. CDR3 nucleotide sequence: TGTGCCAGCAGTCCCGGACTCGCGAGTGATACGCAGTATTTT.

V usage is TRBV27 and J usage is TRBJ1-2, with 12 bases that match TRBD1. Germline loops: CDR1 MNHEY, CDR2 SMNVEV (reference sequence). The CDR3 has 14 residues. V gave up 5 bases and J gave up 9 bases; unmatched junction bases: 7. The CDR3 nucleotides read TGTGCCAGCAGTCCTGGGACAGGGGGCGCAAGCTACACCTTC. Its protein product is CASSPGTGGASYTF.

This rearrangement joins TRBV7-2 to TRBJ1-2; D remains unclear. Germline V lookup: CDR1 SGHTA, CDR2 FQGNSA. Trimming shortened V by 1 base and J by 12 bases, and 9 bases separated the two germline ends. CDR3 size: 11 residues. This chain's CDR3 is CASSLGWRHTF. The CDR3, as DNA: TGTGCCAGCAGCTTAGGCTGGAGGCACACCTTC.

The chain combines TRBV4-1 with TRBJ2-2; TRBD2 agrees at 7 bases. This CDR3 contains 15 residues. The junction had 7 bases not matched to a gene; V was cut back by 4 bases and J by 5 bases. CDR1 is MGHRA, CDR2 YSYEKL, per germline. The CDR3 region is CASSPHGAGTGELFF. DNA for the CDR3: TGCGCCAGCAGCCCCCATGGAGCGGGGACCGGGGAGCTGTTTTTT.

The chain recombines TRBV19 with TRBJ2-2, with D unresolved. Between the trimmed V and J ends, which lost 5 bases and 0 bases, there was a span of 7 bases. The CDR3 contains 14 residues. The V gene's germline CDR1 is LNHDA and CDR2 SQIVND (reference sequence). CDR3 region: CASSLAANTGELFF. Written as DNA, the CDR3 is TGTGCCAGTAGTTTGGCCGCGAACACCGGGGAGCTGTTTTTT. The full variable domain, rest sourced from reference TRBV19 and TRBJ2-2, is DGGITQSPKYLFRKEGQNVTLSCEQNLNHDAMYWYRQDPGQGLRLIYYSQIVNDFQKGDIAEGYSVSREKKESFPLTVTSAQKNPTAFYLCASSLAANTGELFFGEGSRLTVL.

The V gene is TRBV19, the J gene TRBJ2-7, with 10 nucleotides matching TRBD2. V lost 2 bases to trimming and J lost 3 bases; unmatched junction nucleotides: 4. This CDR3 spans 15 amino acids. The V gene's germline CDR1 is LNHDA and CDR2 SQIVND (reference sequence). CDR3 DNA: TGTGCCAGTAGTATACTAGCGGGGGCCGACTACGAGCAGTACTTC. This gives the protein CASSILAGADYEQYF.

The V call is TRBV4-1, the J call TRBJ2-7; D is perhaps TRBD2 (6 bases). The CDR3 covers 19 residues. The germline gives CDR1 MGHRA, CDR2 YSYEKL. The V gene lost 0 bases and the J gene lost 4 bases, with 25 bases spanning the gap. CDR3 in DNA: TGCGCCAGCAGCCAAGATTGGTTTGGTCGCGCTAGCGTGATTTACGAGCAGTACTTC. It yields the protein CASSQDWFGRASVIYEQYF.

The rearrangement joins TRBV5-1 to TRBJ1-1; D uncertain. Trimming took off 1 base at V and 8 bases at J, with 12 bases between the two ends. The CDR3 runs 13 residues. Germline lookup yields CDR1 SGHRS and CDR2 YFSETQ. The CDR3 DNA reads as TGCGCCAGCAGCTTGTTCAGGCTCAAAGAAGCTTTCTTT. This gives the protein CASSLFRLKEAFF.